This TCR beta chain originates from a study of T cells in Graves' hyperthyroidism and ophthalmopathy (dated by TCRdb to between 2018 and 2021). With regard to the full study: Peripheral blood was sampled at the time of initial diagnosis, prior to any treatment. A discovery cohort of about 100 patients, approximately 45 with Graves' ophthalmopathy and over 55 with stable Graves' hyperthyroidism, was used to find distinguishing TCR V-J signatures. An independent validation cohort of 18 to 20 hyperthyroidism patients and about 16 patients who later progressed to ophthalmopathy tested prospective prediction of ophthalmopathy. For training and testing, the 80 to 100 patients in the discovery cohort were randomly divided in a 7:3 ratio. In addition, the study compared T-cell repertoires in thyroid tissue and in blood from several Graves' hyperthyroidism patients. After blood sampling, hyperthyroidism patients were treated with methimazole at a starting dose of 30 mg daily, and ophthalmopathy patients were treated with high-dose intravenous methylprednisolone. According to the paper, TCR Vbeta CDR3 sequencing was carried out on 135 peripheral blood samples, which came from fewer than 50 ophthalmopathy, around 74 hyperthyroidism and 17 progressor patients.

Turning to this clonotype: It lacks a known antigen. Base-call qualities are not available, and no considerably larger clone is one nucleotide away.

Ophthalmopathy patients had moderately to severely active disease, with a Clinical Activity Score of 3 or more, a NOSPECS grade of 4 or more, and a disease duration of less than 3 months. Patients with uncontrolled infections, other autoimmune diseases, pregnancy or lactation were excluded. Diagnoses were based on clinical symptoms, serum thyroxine and TRAb, thyroid ultrasound and orbital computed tomography. PBMCs were isolated from about 9.1 ml of fresh peripheral blood by Ficoll-Paque density gradient centrifugation. Total RNA was extracted using Trizol reagent, and RNA quality was assessed on an Agilent 2100 Bioanalyzer. V loses 2 bases of germline sequence and J loses 1 base, and the interval between the two ends is 9 bases. From the cysteine up to the phenylalanine, the CDR3 has a length of 14 residues. Of all the DNA, just the CDR3 is kept, 42 bases in frame from base 1. CDR1 MNHEY and CDR2 SMNVEV were looked up in the germline V gene (reference sequence).

Broad study findings and their caveats: A 13 V-J signature model separated ophthalmopathy from stable hyperthyroidism, with around 91% sensitivity and 81.08% specificity in cross-validation and 80%/75% in testing. No statistical method was used to fix the sample size in advance, and group allocation was not hidden from the investigators. In validation, the model predicted progression to ophthalmopathy a median of roughly 6.5 months before onset, with 70% to 71% sensitivity and 72.22% specificity. Most expanded thyroid clonotypes (frequency above 0.001) were also found in blood, which suggests that blood repertoires may mirror thyroid immune responses.

Amplification of TCR beta CDR3 regions was carried out from RNA transcripts. The first round of RT-PCR for the TCR CDR3 was performed with the HTBI primer set and the Qiagen OneStep RT-PCR kit. Libraries were constructed in a second round of multiplex PCR, after which size selection and purification were performed. Sequencing of the libraries was done on an Illumina HiSeq2000 using paired-end 100 bp reads. Regarding the original processing steps: Raw data were processed with SOAPnuke, discarding reads with adapters, uncalled bases, mean Phred below 15, or no exact constant-primer or identifier match. COPE v1.2.5 was used to merge the high-quality paired reads, and each unique nucleotide sequence was defined as a clonotype. MiTCR v1.1 was used to align clonotypes to the IMGT TRBV, TRBD and TRBJ reference segments. Analysis was restricted to V-J combinations with a frequency above 0.0001, which covered 98% to 99.2% of repertoires. The TCS score was defined as the ratio of F50 (clonal expansion) to E x V (chaos), calculated using BLOSUM62-based TCRdist between CDR3 peptides within each V-J. Welch's t-statistics and random forest reduced 500 to 650 V-J features to about 12, which were used in a naive Bayes classifier (R e1071). Through fastp at Q25 and MiXCR, TCRdb rebuilt clones from the public reads, retaining in-frame beta chains. Rows are unified per CDR3 protein, each entry keeping the most common DNA and genes. TCRdb's processing, not the study's, gives the V and J calls here. For this sample the table gives approximately 300,000 distinct CDR3 sequences, of which around 20% were detected only once. The ten largest clones add up to 35% to 45% of the sample.

The clonotype originates from a man between 45 and 60 years old with Graves' ophthalmopathy. The V and J genes are TRBV27 and TRBJ2-7; TRBD1 is possibly the D segment (6 matching bases). The sequencing input was blood. CDR3 protein: CASSLAGQSYEQYF. The DNA sequence is TGTGCCAGCAGTTTAGCCGGACAGTCCTACGAGCAGTACTTC.